This is a list of T cell receptor beta chains from one sample in a study of T cell responses to AZD1222 COVID-19 vaccine. Clones were sequenced by immunoSEQ multiplex PCR, and TCRdb holds only the in-frame ones, with some missing. This table has 95,000 to 150,000 clones, around 93% appearing once. The specimen was peripheral blood, collected 28 days after the second AZD1222 dose. The receptors stem from an adult who received the AZD1222 COVID-19 vaccine. Each CDR3 is given with its conserved first and last residue. Each record gives: J gene, V gene, clone size, CDR3 length, CDR3 protein. Size is stated for part of the rows, as once, few or many counts, or as a class when the clone is expanded.

TRBJ2-5 TRBV20-1 - 11 CSASSTGTQYF
TRBJ2-7 TRBV28 - 13 CASSVGQGGEQYF
TRBJ1-1 TRBV18 - 16 CASSPPGVGPGTEAFF
TRBJ2-2 TRBV4-2 - 16 CASSQDLMTNTGELFF
TRBJ1-4 TRBV3-1/TRBV3-2 once 14 CASTLRTGNEKLFF
TRBJ1-2 TRBV6-6 - 16 CASKGIRGRENYGYTF
TRBJ2-5 TRBV19 - 12 CATAGGGETQYF
TRBJ2-3 TRBV9 - 19 CASSPRLAGGGPSTDTQYF
TRBJ1-1 TRBV29-1 - 11 CSGVKGTEAFF
TRBJ1-1 TRBV10-3 - 14 CAISVERGNTEAFF
TRBJ2-7 TRBV27 - 14 CASSLQGGPHEQYF
TRBJ2-1 TRBV6-6 - 13 CASSYLSGGEQFF
TRBJ2-7 TRBV11-2 - 18 CASSLVSHSGTKTYEQYF
TRBJ2-1 TRBV6-2/TRBV6-3 - 14 CASSPRESRYEQFF
TRBJ1-1 TRBV15 - 16 CATSRDANYGGTEAFF
TRBJ2-5 TRBV9 - 13 CASSVVGGETQYF
TRBJ1-1 TRBV5-1 - 13 CASSPNRDRSAFF
TRBJ2-1 TRBV18 - 12 CASSPLVYEQFF
TRBJ1-6 TRBV10-1 - 14 CASPGQGQNSPLHF
TRBJ1-5 TRBV6-2/TRBV6-3 - 12 CASSFINQPQHF
TRBJ2-3 TRBV24-1 - 15 CATSDAGGNSDTQYF
TRBJ2-5 TRBV18 once 11 CASSPLETQYF
TRBJ1-3 TRBV21-1 - 16 CASSKEDTLSGNTIYF
TRBJ1-5 TRBV6-2/TRBV6-3 - 15 CASSYLQSPNQPQHF
TRBJ1-4 TRBV29-1 - 11 CSVRLEEKLFF
TRBJ2-7 TRBV2 - 14 CASTAESGINEQYF
TRBJ1-2 TRBV15 - 13 CATSSEGTYGYTF
TRBJ2-7 TRBV18 few 15 CASSPKRDYDSEQYF
TRBJ1-2 TRBV9 - 15 CASSGPRQAVYGYTF
TRBJ1-1 TRBV5-1 - 13 CASSFTGVTEAFF
TRBJ1-1 TRBV11-3 - 13 CASSLGGNTEAFF
TRBJ1-2 TRBV28 - 15 CASSLVQEDKYGYTF
TRBJ2-2 TRBV18 - 17 CASSPPGAGDYTGELFF
TRBJ1-5 TRBV9 - 13 CASGTGVDQPQHF
TRBJ1-1 TRBV3-1/TRBV3-2 - 18 CASSQTRRLRRANTEAFF
TRBJ1-2 TRBV5-4 - 15 CASSLVVQGAGGYTF